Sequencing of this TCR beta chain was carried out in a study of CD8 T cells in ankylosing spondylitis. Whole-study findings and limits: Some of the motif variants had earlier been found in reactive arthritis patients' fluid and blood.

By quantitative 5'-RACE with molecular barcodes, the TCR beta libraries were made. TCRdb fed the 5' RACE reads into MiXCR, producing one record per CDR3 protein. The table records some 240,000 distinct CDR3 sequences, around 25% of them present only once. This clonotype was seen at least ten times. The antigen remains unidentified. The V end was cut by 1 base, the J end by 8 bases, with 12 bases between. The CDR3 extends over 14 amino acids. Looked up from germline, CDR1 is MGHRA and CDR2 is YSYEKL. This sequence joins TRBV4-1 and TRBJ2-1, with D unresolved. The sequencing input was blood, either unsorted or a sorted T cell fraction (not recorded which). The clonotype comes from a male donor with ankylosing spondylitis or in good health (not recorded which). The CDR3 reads CASSQVPGRDEQFF. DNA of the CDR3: TGCGCCAGCAGCCAAGTTCCGGGTAGGGATGAGCAGTTCTTC.